This T cell receptor beta chain was retrieved from a study of blood T cell repertoires in COVID-19. Across the whole study: Acute-phase and convalescent COVID-19 samples originated in the United States, Italy and Spain. Sources were T cells, B-cell-depleted T cells, or PBMCs; the material itself was cDNA or gDNA.

Authors' analysis steps: From reference gene primer amplification, estimates of nucleated cell counts were derived. Clones were read by immunoSEQ multiplex PCR, and TCRdb kept only the in-frame ones, dropping some. V and J calls and clone size come straight from that table; D and trimming were deduced from the DNA. The data contain 240,000 or so clones, roughly 88% of them singletons. CDR3 length: 15 residues. The V end was cut by 8 bases, the J end by 0 bases, with 17 bases between. Germline loops: CDR1 MNHEY, CDR2 SMNVEV (reference sequence). The chain has TRBV27 and TRBJ2-7, with D maybe TRBD1 (6 bases). The receptor was derived from a woman aged 25-40 years with acute or convalescent COVID-19. The sequenced sample consisted of peripheral blood. CDR3 DNA sequence: TGTGCCAGCCACCCGACAGGATCGCTCTCCTACGAGCAGTACTTC. Translated, it gives CASHPTGSLSYEQYF.